This T cell receptor (beta chain) was documented in a study of cytomegalovirus exposure and HLA in healthy donors. Study results and limitations: Many donors shared some public TCRs, even though most TCR sequences were rare.

About this clone: Its specificity is not known.

The PCR contained 60 Vbeta and 13 Jbeta primers. Some clones are missing from TCRdb's copy, which holds only in-frame ones; the method was immunoSEQ multiplex PCR. The table has roughly 43,000 clones, about 72% seen once; the top ten hold roughly 1.4%. This CDR3 is built from 15 residues. Germline CDR1 and CDR2: SEHNR and FQNEAQ (reference sequence). Unmatched junction bases numbered 11, after V lost 10 bases and J lost 5 bases. The sequence came from a man aged 25 to 40 in good health and CMV-seronegative. Sequenced sample: PBMCs. The rearrangement joins TRBV7-9 to TRBJ2-5; the match to TRBD2 covers 12 bases. CDR3 nucleotide sequence: TGTGCCACTAGCGAGACTAGCGGGAGTAGCGAGACCCAGTACTTC. Translated: CATSETSGSSETQYF.